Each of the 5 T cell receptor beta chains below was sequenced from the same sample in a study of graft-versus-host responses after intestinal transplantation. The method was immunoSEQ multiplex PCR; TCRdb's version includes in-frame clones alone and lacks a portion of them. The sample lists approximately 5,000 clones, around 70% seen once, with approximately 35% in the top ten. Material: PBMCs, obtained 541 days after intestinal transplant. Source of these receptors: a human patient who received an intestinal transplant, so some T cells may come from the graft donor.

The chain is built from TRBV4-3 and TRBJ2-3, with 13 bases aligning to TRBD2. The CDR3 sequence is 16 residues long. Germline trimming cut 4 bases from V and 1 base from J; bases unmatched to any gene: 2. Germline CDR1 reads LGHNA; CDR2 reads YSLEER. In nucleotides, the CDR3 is TGCGCCAGCAGCCCAGGGACTAGCGGGGGCACAGATACGCAGTATTTT. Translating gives CASSPGTSGGTDTQYF.

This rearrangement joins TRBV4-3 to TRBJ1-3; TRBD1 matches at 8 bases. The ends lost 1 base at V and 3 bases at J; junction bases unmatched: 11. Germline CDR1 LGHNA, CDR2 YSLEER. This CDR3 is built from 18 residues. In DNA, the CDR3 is TGCGCCAGCAGCCAAGCCCCCACAGGGGGGCTAGTTGGAAACACCATATATTTT. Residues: CASSQAPTGGLVGNTIYF.

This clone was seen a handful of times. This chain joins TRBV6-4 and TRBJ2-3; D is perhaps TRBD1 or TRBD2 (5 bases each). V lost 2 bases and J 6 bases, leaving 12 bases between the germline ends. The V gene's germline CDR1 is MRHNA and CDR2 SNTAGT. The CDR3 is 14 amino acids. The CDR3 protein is CASSDGVEGDTQYF. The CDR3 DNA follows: TGTGCCAGCAGTGACGGGGTAGAGGGGGATACGCAGTATTTT.

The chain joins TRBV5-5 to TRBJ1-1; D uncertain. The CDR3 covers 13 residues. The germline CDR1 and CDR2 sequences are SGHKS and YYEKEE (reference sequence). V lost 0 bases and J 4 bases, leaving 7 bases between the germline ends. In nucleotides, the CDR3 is TGTGCCAGCAGCTTGGGGACGATCACTGAAGCTTTCTTT. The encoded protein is CASSLGTITEAFF.

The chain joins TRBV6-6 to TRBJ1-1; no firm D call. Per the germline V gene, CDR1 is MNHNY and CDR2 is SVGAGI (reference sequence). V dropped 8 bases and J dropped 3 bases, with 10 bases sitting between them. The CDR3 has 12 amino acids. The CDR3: CASGQTDTEAFF. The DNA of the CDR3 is TGTGCCAGCGGCCAAACGGACACTGAAGCTTTCTTT.